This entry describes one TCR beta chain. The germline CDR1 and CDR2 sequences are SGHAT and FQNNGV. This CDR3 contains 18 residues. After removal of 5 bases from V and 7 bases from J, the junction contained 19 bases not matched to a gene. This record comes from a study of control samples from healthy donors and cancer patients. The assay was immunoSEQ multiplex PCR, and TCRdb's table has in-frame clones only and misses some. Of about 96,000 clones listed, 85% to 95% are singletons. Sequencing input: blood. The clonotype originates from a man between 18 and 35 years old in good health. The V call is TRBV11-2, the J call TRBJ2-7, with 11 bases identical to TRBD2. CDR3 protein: CASSREAVPGLAASEQYF. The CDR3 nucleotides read TGTGCCAGCAGCCGAGAAGCGGTTCCGGGACTAGCGGCGTCGGAGCAGTACTTC.